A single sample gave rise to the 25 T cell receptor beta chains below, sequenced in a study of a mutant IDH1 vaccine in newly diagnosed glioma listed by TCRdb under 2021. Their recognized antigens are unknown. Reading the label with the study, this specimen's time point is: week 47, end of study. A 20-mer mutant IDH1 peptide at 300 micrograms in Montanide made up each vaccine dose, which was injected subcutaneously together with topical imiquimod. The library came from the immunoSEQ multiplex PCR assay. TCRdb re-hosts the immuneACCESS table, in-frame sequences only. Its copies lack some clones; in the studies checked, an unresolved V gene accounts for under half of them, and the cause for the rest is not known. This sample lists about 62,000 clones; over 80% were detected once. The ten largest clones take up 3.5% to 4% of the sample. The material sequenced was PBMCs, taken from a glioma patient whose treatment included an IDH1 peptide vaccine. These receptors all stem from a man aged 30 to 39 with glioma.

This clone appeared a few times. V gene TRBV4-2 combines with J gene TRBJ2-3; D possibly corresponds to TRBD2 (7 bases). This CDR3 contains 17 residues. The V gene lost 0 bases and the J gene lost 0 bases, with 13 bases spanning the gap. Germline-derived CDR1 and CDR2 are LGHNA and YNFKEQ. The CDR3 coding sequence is TGTGCCAGCAGCCAAGAGAAAGGGGGGGGGAGCACAGATACGCAGTATTTT. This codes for CASSQEKGGGSTDTQYF.

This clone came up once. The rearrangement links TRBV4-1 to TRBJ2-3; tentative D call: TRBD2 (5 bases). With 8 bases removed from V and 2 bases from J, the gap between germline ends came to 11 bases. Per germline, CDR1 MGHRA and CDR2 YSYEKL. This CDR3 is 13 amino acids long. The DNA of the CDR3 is TGCGCCAGCTCAAGGGAGACCACAGATACGCAGTATTTT. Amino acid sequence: CASSRETTDTQYF.

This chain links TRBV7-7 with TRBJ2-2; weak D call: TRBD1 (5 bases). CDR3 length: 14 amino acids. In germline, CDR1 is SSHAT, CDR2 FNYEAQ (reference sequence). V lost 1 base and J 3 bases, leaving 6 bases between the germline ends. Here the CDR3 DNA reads TGTGCCAGCAGCTTAGTCAGGGACACCGGGGAGCTGTTTTTT. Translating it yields CASSLVRDTGELFF.

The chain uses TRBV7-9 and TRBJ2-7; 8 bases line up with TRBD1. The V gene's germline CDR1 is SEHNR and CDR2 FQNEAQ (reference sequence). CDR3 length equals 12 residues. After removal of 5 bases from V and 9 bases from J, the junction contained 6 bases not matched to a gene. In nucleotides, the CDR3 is TGTGCCAGCAGCCCGGACAGGGCAAGGCAGTACTTC. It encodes CASSPDRARQYF. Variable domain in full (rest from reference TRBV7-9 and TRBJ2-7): DTGVSQNPRHKITKRGQNVTFRCDPISEHNRLYWYRQTLGQGPEFLTYFQNEAQLEKSRLLSDRFSAERPKGSFSTLEIQRTEQGDSAMYLCASSPDRARQYFGPGTRLTVT.

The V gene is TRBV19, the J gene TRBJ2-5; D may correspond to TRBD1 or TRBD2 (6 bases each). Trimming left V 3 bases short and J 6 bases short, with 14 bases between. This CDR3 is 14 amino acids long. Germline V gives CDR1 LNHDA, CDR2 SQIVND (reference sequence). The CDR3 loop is CASSIKGGRKTQYF. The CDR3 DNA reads TGTGCCAGTAGTATCAAGGGGGGCAGAAAGACCCAGTACTTC.

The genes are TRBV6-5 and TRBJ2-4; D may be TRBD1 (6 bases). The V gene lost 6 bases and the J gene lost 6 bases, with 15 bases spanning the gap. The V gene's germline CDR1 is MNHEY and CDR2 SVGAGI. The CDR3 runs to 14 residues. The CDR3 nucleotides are TGTGCCAGCAGGGACTGGTCGGACAGAAACATTCAGTACTTC. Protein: CASRDWSDRNIQYF.

CDR3 sequence: CASRAPSGDGYTF. In DNA, the CDR3 is TGTGCCAGCAGGGCACCATCAGGGGATGGCTACACCTTC. The chain uses TRBV2 and TRBJ1-2, with D possibly TRBD1 on 6 matching bases. Germline V gives CDR1 SNHLY, CDR2 FYNNEI. V was clipped by 6 bases and J by 6 bases, with 14 bases between them. This CDR3 has 13 amino acids. The full variable domain, its missing parts supplied by reference TRBV2 and TRBJ1-2, is EPEVTQTPSHQVTQMGQEVILRCVPISNHLYFYWYRQILGQKVEFLVSFYNNEISEKSEIFDDQFSVERPDGSNFTLKIRSTKLEDSAMYFCASRAPSGDGYTFGSGTRLTVV.

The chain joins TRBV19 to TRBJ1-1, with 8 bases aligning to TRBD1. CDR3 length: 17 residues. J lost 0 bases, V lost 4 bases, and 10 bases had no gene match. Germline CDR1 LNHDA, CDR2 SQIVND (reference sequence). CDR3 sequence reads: CASSNRQGRPMNTEAFF. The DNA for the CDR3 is TGTGCCAGTAGTAATCGACAGGGGCGACCGATGAACACTGAAGCTTTCTTT. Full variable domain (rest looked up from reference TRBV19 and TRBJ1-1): DGGITQSPKYLFRKEGQNVTLSCEQNLNHDAMYWYRQDPGQGLRLIYYSQIVNDFQKGDIAEGYSVSREKKESFPLTVTSAQKNPTAFYLCASSNRQGRPMNTEAFFGQGTRLTVV.

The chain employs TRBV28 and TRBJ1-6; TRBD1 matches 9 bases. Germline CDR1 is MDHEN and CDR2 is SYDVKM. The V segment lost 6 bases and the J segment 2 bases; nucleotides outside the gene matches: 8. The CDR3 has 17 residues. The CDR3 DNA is TGTGCCAGCAGGCCCGGACAGGGGCTCACCTATAATTCACCCCTCCACTTT. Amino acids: CASRPGQGLTYNSPLHF.

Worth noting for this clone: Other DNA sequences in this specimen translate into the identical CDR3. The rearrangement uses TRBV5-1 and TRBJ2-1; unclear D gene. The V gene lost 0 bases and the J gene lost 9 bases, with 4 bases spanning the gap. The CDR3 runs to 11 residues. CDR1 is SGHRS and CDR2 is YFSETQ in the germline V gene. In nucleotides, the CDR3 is TGCGCCAGCAGCTTGGGTGGTGAGCAGTTCTTC. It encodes CASSLGGEQFF.

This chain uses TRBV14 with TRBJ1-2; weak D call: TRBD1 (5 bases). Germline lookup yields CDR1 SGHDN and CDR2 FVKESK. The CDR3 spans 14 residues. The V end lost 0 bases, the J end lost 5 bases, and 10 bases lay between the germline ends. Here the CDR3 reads CASSQDGGAYGYTF. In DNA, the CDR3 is TGTGCCAGCAGCCAAGATGGCGGGGCGTATGGCTACACCTTC.

The DNA of the CDR3 is TGCAGCGTTGATGGGACAGGGGAGTGGGTGCAGTACTTC. Translating gives CSVDGTGEWVQYF. This chain joins TRBV29-1 and TRBJ2-5; 10 positions agree with TRBD1. The CDR3 has 13 amino acids. Germline trimming cut 3 bases from V and 11 bases from J; bases unmatched to any gene: 9. In germline, CDR1 is SQVTM, CDR2 ANQGSEA.

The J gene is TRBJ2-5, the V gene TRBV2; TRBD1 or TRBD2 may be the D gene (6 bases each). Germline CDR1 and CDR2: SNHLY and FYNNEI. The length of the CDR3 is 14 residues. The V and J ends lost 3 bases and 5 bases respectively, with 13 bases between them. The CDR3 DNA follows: TGTGCCAGCAGTGAGTCGGGGGCATTTGAGACCCAGTACTTC. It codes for CASSESGAFETQYF.

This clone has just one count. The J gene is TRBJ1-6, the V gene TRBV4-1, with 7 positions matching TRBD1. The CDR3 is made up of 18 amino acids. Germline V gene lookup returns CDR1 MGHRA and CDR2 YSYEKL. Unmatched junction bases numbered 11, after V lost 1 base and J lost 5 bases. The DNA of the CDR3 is TGCGCCAGCAGCCAAGTCAGGGGGTTCCCTGTACATAATTCACCCCTCCACTTT. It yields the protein CASSQVRGFPVHNSPLHF.

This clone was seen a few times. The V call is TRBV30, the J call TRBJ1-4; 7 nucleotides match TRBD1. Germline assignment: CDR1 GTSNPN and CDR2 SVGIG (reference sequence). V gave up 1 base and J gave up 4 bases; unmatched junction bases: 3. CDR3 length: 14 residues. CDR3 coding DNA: TGTGCCTGGAGTGGGGGACAGTTTAATGAAAAACTGTTTTTT. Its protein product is CAWSGGQFNEKLFF. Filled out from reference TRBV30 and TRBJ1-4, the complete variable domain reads SQTIHQWPATLVQPVGSPLSLECTVEGTSNPNLYWYRQAAGRGLQLLFYSVGIGQISSEVPQNLSASRPQDRQFILSSKKLLLSDSGFYLCAWSGGQFNEKLFFGSGTQLSVL.

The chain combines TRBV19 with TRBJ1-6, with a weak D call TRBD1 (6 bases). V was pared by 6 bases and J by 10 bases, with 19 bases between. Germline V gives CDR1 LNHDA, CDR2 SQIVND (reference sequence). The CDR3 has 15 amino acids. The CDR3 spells CASRIRDTTGSPLHF. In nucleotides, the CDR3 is TGTGCCAGTAGAATCCGGGACACAACGGGATCACCCCTCCACTTT.

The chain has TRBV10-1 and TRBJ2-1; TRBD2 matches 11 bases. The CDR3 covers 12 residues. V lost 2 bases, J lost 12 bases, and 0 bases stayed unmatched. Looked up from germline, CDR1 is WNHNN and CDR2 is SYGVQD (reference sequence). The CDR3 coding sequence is TGCGCCAGCAGTGAGGGACTAGCGGGGCAGTTCTTC. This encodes CASSEGLAGQFF.

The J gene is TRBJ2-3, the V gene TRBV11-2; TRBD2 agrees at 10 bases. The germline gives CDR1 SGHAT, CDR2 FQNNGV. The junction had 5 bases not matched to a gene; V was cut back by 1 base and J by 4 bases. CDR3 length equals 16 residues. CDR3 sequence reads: CASSLGLAGAADTQYF. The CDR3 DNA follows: TGTGCCAGCAGCTTAGGGCTAGCGGGGGCGGCAGATACGCAGTATTTT.

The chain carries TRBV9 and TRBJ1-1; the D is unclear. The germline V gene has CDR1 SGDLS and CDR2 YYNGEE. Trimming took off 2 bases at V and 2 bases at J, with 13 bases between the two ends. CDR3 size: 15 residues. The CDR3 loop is CASSVGGRTNTEAFF. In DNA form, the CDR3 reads TGTGCCAGCAGCGTGGGAGGGCGAACAAACACTGAAGCTTTCTTT. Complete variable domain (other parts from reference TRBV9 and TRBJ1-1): DSGVTQTPKHLITATGQRVTLRCSPRSGDLSVYWYQQSLDQGLQFLIQYYNGEERAKGNILERFSAQQFPDLHSELNLSSLELGDSALYFCASSVGGRTNTEAFFGQGTRLTVV.

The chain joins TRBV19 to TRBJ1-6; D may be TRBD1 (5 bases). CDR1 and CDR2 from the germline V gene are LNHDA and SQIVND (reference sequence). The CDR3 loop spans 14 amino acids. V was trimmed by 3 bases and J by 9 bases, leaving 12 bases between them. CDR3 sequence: CASSMSGTGSPLHF. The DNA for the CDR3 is TGTGCCAGTAGTATGTCAGGGACTGGTTCACCCCTCCACTTT.

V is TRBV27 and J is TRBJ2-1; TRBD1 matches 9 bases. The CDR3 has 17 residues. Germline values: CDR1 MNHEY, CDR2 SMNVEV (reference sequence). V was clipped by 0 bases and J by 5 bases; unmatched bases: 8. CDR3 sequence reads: CASSLSRGQGANNEQFF. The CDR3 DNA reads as TGTGCCAGCAGTTTATCTAGGGGACAGGGAGCAAACAATGAGCAGTTCTTC.

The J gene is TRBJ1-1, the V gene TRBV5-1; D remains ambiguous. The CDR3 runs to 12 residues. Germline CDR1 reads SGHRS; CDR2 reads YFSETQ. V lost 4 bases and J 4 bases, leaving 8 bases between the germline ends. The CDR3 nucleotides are TGCGCCAGCAGCGCGGGTGTCACTGAAGCTTTCTTT. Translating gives CASSAGVTEAFF.

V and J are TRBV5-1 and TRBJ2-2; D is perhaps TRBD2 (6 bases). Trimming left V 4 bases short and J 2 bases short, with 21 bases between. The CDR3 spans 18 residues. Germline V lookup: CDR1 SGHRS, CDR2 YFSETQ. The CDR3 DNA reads TGCGCCAGCAGCCCCCGGGAAGGGAGGTCCACAAACACCGGGGAGCTGTTTTTT. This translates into CASSPREGRSTNTGELFF.

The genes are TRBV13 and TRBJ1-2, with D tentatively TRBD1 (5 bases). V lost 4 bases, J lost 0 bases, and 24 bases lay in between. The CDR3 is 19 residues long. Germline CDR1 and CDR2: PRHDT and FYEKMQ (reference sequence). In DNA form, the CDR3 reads TGTGCCAGCAGCTCCCGGGGGGGACGGTCCATGGGCTCTAACTATGGCTACACCTTC. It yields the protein CASSSRGGRSMGSNYGYTF.

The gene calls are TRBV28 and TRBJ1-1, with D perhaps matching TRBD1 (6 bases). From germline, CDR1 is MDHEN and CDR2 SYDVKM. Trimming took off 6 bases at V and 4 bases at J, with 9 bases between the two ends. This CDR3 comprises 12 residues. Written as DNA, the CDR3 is TGTGCCAGCAGCCGCAGGGGCACTGAAGCTTTCTTT. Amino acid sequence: CASSRRGTEAFF.